Listed below are T cell receptor beta chains from one sample, sequenced in a study of blood T cells in healthy people across ages. TCRdb re-called the 5' RACE reads with MiXCR, one entry per CDR3 protein. The data contain 1.2 million to 1.5 million distinct CDR3 sequences, approximately 59% of them singletons. Sample: blood. These receptors all stem from a man aged 18-30 years in good health. Both conserved end residues are part of each CDR3. Fields, in order: J gene, D gene, V gene, clone size, CDR3 DNA, CDR3 protein. The D gene is left open where the match is weak. Clone size is stated in some rows and not others, as once, few, many or a class when expanded.

j_gene: TRBJ1-2; d_gene: NA; v_gene: TRBV29-1; abundance: NA; CDR3nt: TGCAGCGTTCCGGACAGATATGGTGGCTACACCTTC; CDR3aa: CSVPDRYGGYTF
j_gene: TRBJ2-7; d_gene: TRBD1; v_gene: TRBV9; abundance: NA; CDR3nt: TGTGCCAGCAGCGGAGGGACAGGGACAAACTACGAGCAGTACTTC; CDR3aa: CASSGGTGTNYEQYF
j_gene: TRBJ2-7; d_gene: NA; v_gene: TRBV2; abundance: NA; CDR3nt: TGTGCCAGCAGAACGCTAGCGTCCCTGAAGAACGAGCAGTACTTC; CDR3aa: CASRTLASLKNEQYF
j_gene: TRBJ2-1; d_gene: NA; v_gene: TRBV7-2; abundance: few; CDR3nt: TGTGCCAGCAGCTCGGGACCGCATGGGGATGAGCAGTTCTTC; CDR3aa: CASSSGPHGDEQFF
j_gene: TRBJ2-1; d_gene: TRBD1; v_gene: TRBV3-1; abundance: NA; CDR3nt: TGTGCCAGCAGCTTAAGGACAGGGAACTACAATGAGCAGTTCTTC; CDR3aa: CASSLRTGNYNEQFF
j_gene: TRBJ1-6; d_gene: NA; v_gene: TRBV12-3/TRBV12-4; abundance: NA; CDR3nt: TGTGCCAGCGGGGAGAACATCCCAAGCTCCTATAATTCACCCCTCCACTTT; CDR3aa: CASGENIPSSYNSPLHF
j_gene: TRBJ2-7; d_gene: TRBD1; v_gene: TRBV4-3; abundance: few; CDR3nt: TGCGCCAGCAGCCAAGCAGAGACAGGGTTGCTCTACGAGCAGTACTTC; CDR3aa: CASSQAETGLLYEQYF
j_gene: TRBJ1-2; d_gene: TRBD1; v_gene: TRBV20-1; abundance: NA; CDR3nt: TGCAGTGCTAGTACACAGATGCGGGACAGGGGCCCCCCTAACTATGGCTACACCTTC; CDR3aa: CSASTQMRDRGPPNYGYTF
j_gene: TRBJ1-4; d_gene: NA; v_gene: TRBV5-1; abundance: once; CDR3nt: TGCGCCAGCAGCCTGGGACTTTCAAATGAAAAACTGTTTTTT; CDR3aa: CASSLGLSNEKLFF
j_gene: TRBJ2-3; d_gene: NA; v_gene: TRBV4-2; abundance: few; CDR3nt: TGTGCCAGCAGTCAGAGGGACCATACGCAGTATTTT; CDR3aa: CASSQRDHTQYF
j_gene: TRBJ1-1; d_gene: NA; v_gene: TRBV7-9; abundance: NA; CDR3nt: TGTGCCAGCTGGGGGGAAACGAACACTGAAGCTTTCTTT; CDR3aa: CASWGETNTEAFF
j_gene: TRBJ2-7; d_gene: TRBD1; v_gene: TRBV4-3; abundance: NA; CDR3nt: TGCGCCAGCAGCCAAGAGGGGACAGGGGAATACGAGCAGTACTTC; CDR3aa: CASSQEGTGEYEQYF
j_gene: TRBJ1-1; d_gene: TRBD1; v_gene: TRBV9; abundance: NA; CDR3nt: TGTGCCAGCAGCCCCACAGGGGGGTTCAGGAACACTGAAGCTTTCTTT; CDR3aa: CASSPTGGFRNTEAFF
j_gene: TRBJ1-3; d_gene: NA; v_gene: TRBV5-5; abundance: NA; CDR3nt: TGTGCCAGCAGCAACCCCCCGGGACACACAACAACTGAGCGAAACACCATATATTTT; CDR3aa: CASSNPPGHTTTERNTIYF
j_gene: TRBJ2-3; d_gene: NA; v_gene: TRBV24-1; abundance: NA; CDR3nt: TGTGCCACCAGACCGCGGACAGAAAGCACAGATACGCAGTATTTT; CDR3aa: CATRPRTESTDTQYF
j_gene: TRBJ1-2; d_gene: NA; v_gene: TRBV5-1; abundance: once; CDR3nt: TGCGCCAGCAGCTTGGCGGGGAACACGGTCGATGGCTACACCTTC; CDR3aa: CASSLAGNTVDGYTF
j_gene: TRBJ1-5; d_gene: NA; v_gene: TRBV4-1; abundance: NA; CDR3nt: TGCGCCAGCAGCCAAGATGTGGAGGGGAGGTATCAGCCCCAGCATTTT; CDR3aa: CASSQDVEGRYQPQHF
j_gene: TRBJ2-1; d_gene: TRBD1; v_gene: TRBV6-2/TRBV6-3; abundance: NA; CDR3nt: TGTGCCAGCAGTCAGCCGGGACAGGGGGCGATTGAGCAGTTCTTC; CDR3aa: CASSQPGQGAIEQFF
j_gene: TRBJ2-2; d_gene: TRBD1; v_gene: TRBV4-1; abundance: NA; CDR3nt: TGCGCCAGCAGCGACGGACAGGGCCTCACCGGGGAGCTGTTTTTT; CDR3aa: CASSDGQGLTGELFF
j_gene: TRBJ2-7; d_gene: TRBD2; v_gene: TRBV13; abundance: NA; CDR3nt: TGTGCCAGCAGCTTAGGCCTGGGAGGGCTCGACGAGCAGTACTTC; CDR3aa: CASSLGLGGLDEQYF
j_gene: TRBJ2-1; d_gene: TRBD2; v_gene: TRBV25-1; abundance: NA; CDR3nt: TGTGCCAGCAGTGAAGGGGGGGGGTATGAGCAGTTCTTC; CDR3aa: CASSEGGGYEQFF
j_gene: TRBJ2-7; d_gene: TRBD2; v_gene: TRBV10-3; abundance: few; CDR3nt: TGTGCCATCAGGGACATCGGGACTAGCGAGTACGAGCAGTACTTC; CDR3aa: CAIRDIGTSEYEQYF
j_gene: TRBJ1-5; d_gene: NA; v_gene: TRBV7-6; abundance: few; CDR3nt: TGTGCCAGCAGCTTAGATGCGGCTAGCAATCAGCCCCAGCATTTT; CDR3aa: CASSLDAASNQPQHF
j_gene: TRBJ2-1; d_gene: TRBD2; v_gene: TRBV2; abundance: NA; CDR3nt: TGTGCCAGCAGTGAAATTGGGACTACCTCGTATGAGCAGTTCTTC; CDR3aa: CASSEIGTTSYEQFF
j_gene: TRBJ2-6; d_gene: NA; v_gene: TRBV11-2; abundance: NA; CDR3nt: TGTGCCAGCAGTAGAACCGGAGGGACTGGGGCCAACGTCCTGACTTTC; CDR3aa: CASSRTGGTGANVLTF
j_gene: TRBJ1-2; d_gene: TRBD1; v_gene: TRBV7-9; abundance: NA; CDR3nt: TGTGCCAGCAGCCGCGGGACAGAACCCTCGGGGTATGGCTACACCTTC; CDR3aa: CASSRGTEPSGYGYTF
j_gene: TRBJ1-1; d_gene: NA; v_gene: TRBV5-1; abundance: NA; CDR3nt: TGCGCCAGCAGCGCGAGGGGTGACGCGAACACTGAAGCTTTCTTT; CDR3aa: CASSARGDANTEAFF
j_gene: TRBJ1-4; d_gene: NA; v_gene: TRBV14; abundance: NA; CDR3nt: TGTGCCAGCAGCCATACAACAGGGGAAAAACTGTTTTTT; CDR3aa: CASSHTTGEKLFF
j_gene: TRBJ2-7; d_gene: NA; v_gene: TRBV7-9; abundance: few; CDR3nt: TGTGCCAGCAGCTTGCTGGGGGGATCTGGTGTCCAGTACTTC; CDR3aa: CASSLLGGSGVQYF
j_gene: TRBJ2-7; d_gene: TRBD2; v_gene: TRBV6-4; abundance: few; CDR3nt: TGTGCCAGCAGTGACACTAGCGGGGACTACAATGAGCAGTACTTC; CDR3aa: CASSDTSGDYNEQYF
j_gene: TRBJ1-1; d_gene: NA; v_gene: TRBV3-1; abundance: NA; CDR3nt: TGTGCCAGCAGCCAAGATAGATGGATGAACACTGAAGCTTTCTTT; CDR3aa: CASSQDRWMNTEAFF
j_gene: TRBJ1-2; d_gene: NA; v_gene: TRBV7-9; abundance: NA; CDR3nt: TGTGCCAGCAGCTTAGAAGGGATTTACTATGGCTACACCTTC; CDR3aa: CASSLEGIYYGYTF
j_gene: TRBJ2-3; d_gene: TRBD2; v_gene: TRBV28; abundance: NA; CDR3nt: TGTGCCAGCAGTCCCTCAGGGCTAGCGGGGATGAGCACAGATACGCAGTATTTT; CDR3aa: CASSPSGLAGMSTDTQYF
j_gene: TRBJ2-5; d_gene: NA; v_gene: TRBV6-2/TRBV6-3; abundance: few; CDR3nt: TGTGCCAGCAGTTACTCCGGCCGGCGGGAGACCCAGTACTTC; CDR3aa: CASSYSGRRETQYF
j_gene: TRBJ1-5; d_gene: NA; v_gene: TRBV2; abundance: NA; CDR3nt: TGTGCCAGCAGTGATTTGGCAGTCAATCAGCCCCAGCATTTT; CDR3aa: CASSDLAVNQPQHF
j_gene: TRBJ2-5; d_gene: TRBD2; v_gene: TRBV7-2; abundance: few; CDR3nt: TGTGCCAGCAGCTTAGCGGGTCTAGCGGGGGCTCAAGAGACCCAGTACTTC; CDR3aa: CASSLAGLAGAQETQYF
j_gene: TRBJ2-7; d_gene: TRBD2; v_gene: TRBV7-2; abundance: NA; CDR3nt: TGTGCCAGCATACGGTCTAGCGGGATCTCCTACGAGCAGTACTTC; CDR3aa: CASIRSSGISYEQYF
j_gene: TRBJ2-1; d_gene: TRBD2; v_gene: TRBV20-1; abundance: NA; CDR3nt: TGCAGTGCTAGTCACGCTAGCGGGAGGGCTTTGGATGAGCAGTTCTTC; CDR3aa: CSASHASGRALDEQFF
j_gene: TRBJ2-5; d_gene: NA; v_gene: TRBV20-1; abundance: NA; CDR3nt: TGCAGTGCTAGAGATCTTCGGAGGGATTCGGTTGAGCAGTACTTC; CDR3aa: CSARDLRRDSVEQYF
j_gene: TRBJ2-3; d_gene: NA; v_gene: TRBV7-6; abundance: NA; CDR3nt: TGTGCCAGCGGGCGATTGGGGGGATCCAGCACAGATACGCAGTATTTT; CDR3aa: CASGRLGGSSTDTQYF
j_gene: TRBJ2-5; d_gene: NA; v_gene: TRBV7-2; abundance: few; CDR3nt: TGTGCCAGCAGCTTTCTTCCAAGGCTGGGGGAGACCCAGTACTTC; CDR3aa: CASSFLPRLGETQYF
j_gene: TRBJ2-1; d_gene: TRBD2; v_gene: TRBV4-1; abundance: NA; CDR3nt: TGCGCCAGCAGCTTAATCGGGGGGGGGAATGAGCAGTTCTTC; CDR3aa: CASSLIGGGNEQFF